The 8 T cell receptor beta chains listed next were all sequenced from one sample in a study of cytomegalovirus exposure and HLA in healthy donors. PCR was performed using 60 Vbeta and 13 Jbeta primers. TCRdb's table, derived via immunoSEQ multiplex PCR, lists solely in-frame clones and lacks some. The repertoire holds roughly 240,000 clones, with roughly 73% as singletons. Material: PBMCs. These TCRs come from a boy under 18 in good health and CMV-seronegative.

CDR3 sequence (DNA): TGTGCCATCAGTGAGGAAAGGGGATTCTCCTACGAGCAGTACTTC. Its translation: CAISEERGFSYEQYF. The chain combines TRBV10-3 with TRBJ2-7; perhaps TRBD1 as D (5 bases). Germline V gives CDR1 ENHRY, CDR2 SYGVKD. The CDR3 has 15 amino acids. With 2 bases removed from V and 0 bases from J, the gap between germline ends came to 11 bases.

The rearrangement joins TRBV4-1 to TRBJ2-4; maybe TRBD1 (6 bases). CDR1 is MGHRA, CDR2 YSYEKL, per germline. The CDR3 spans 14 residues. Trimming pared 4 bases from V and 7 bases from J, leaving 14 bases between. The CDR3: CASSPPGQSNIQYF. For the CDR3, the DNA is TGCGCCAGCAGCCCCCCCGGACAGAGCAACATTCAGTACTTC.

The chain uses TRBV2 and TRBJ2-1, with 8 bases that match TRBD2. The germline CDR1 and CDR2 sequences are SNHLY and FYNNEI. Trimming at V came to 4 bases and at J to 8 bases, leaving 13 bases not matched to a gene. This CDR3 is built from 16 residues. CDR3 DNA sequence: TGTGCCAGCAGTGCTTCTACTAGCGGCGGGGTCGATGAGCAGTTCTTC. It encodes CASSASTSGGVDEQFF. The variable domain in full, completed from reference TRBV2 and TRBJ2-1, reads EPEVTQTPSHQVTQMGQEVILRCVPISNHLYFYWYRQILGQKVEFLVSFYNNEISEKSEIFDDQFSVERPDGSNFTLKIRSTKLEDSAMYFCASSASTSGGVDEQFFGPGTRLTVL.

This clone appeared once. This rearrangement joins TRBV7-9 to TRBJ2-5, with 10 bases that match TRBD1. The germline V gene encodes CDR1 SEHNR and CDR2 FQNEAQ (reference sequence). J was trimmed by 4 bases and V by 1 base; bases with no gene match: 0. The CDR3 contains 14 residues. The CDR3 reads CASSLGTGGETQYF. The CDR3 DNA sequence: TGTGCCAGCAGCTTAGGGACAGGGGGAGAGACCCAGTACTTC. Based on the CDR3 plus reference TRBV7-9 and TRBJ2-5, the full variable domain is DTGVSQNPRHKITKRGQNVTFRCDPISEHNRLYWYRQTLGQGPEFLTYFQNEAQLEKSRLLSDRFSAERPKGSFSTLEIQRTEQGDSAMYLCASSLGTGGETQYFGPGTRLLVL.

The chain uses TRBV5-1 and TRBJ2-7; D may be TRBD2 (6 bases). V gave up 1 base and J gave up 2 bases, with 10 bases separating them. Looked up from germline, CDR1 is SGHRS and CDR2 is YFSETQ. The CDR3 runs to 14 residues. CDR3 DNA sequence: TGCGCCAGCAGCTTGAGAGGCGGGACCTACGAGCAGTACTTC. It specifies CASSLRGGTYEQYF.

The rearrangement uses TRBV29-1 and TRBJ1-1, with 7 bases lining up with TRBD1. V was clipped by 2 bases and J by 0 bases; unmatched bases: 6. Looked up from germline, CDR1 is SQVTM and CDR2 is ANQGSEA. The CDR3 is 15 amino acids. The CDR3 sequence: CSVERGGRVNTEAFF. The CDR3 DNA sequence: TGCAGCGTTGAACGAGGGGGCCGGGTGAACACTGAAGCTTTCTTT.

The V and J genes are TRBV30 and TRBJ2-7; TRBD2 agrees at 8 bases. The CDR3 spans 16 residues. Germline values: CDR1 GTSNPN, CDR2 SVGIG (reference sequence). The junction had 10 bases not matched to a gene; V was cut back by 3 bases and J by 0 bases. DNA for the CDR3: TGTGCCTGGAGAGCAAGCGGGGGAAAGCGCTCCTACGAGCAGTACTTC. Translating gives CAWRASGGKRSYEQYF.

The chain recombines TRBV11-3 with TRBJ2-3; tentative D call: TRBD1 (7 bases). This CDR3 contains 14 residues. Germline V gene lookup returns CDR1 SGHNT and CDR2 YENEEA. Trimming left V 1 base short and J 5 bases short, with 10 bases between. The CDR3 here is CASSLAGGGDTQYF. CDR3 in DNA: TGTGCCAGCAGCTTAGCAGGGGGAGGAGATACGCAGTATTTT.